Below, 20 T cell receptor beta chains from the same sample are listed, as sequenced in a study of shared T cell receptors in the human thymus. Some clones are missing from TCRdb's copy, which holds only in-frame ones; the method was immunoSEQ multiplex PCR. The sample lists about 660,000 clones, 88% occurring once. The same sample was also used in a study of human thymus T cells.

Sequencing was carried out using thymocytes. Source of these receptors: a boy younger than two with a congenital heart defect.

This clone was found once. The genes are TRBV29-1 and TRBJ2-7; 11 bases agree with TRBD2. This CDR3 contains 14 residues. Germline CDR1 and CDR2: SQVTM and ANQGSEA. V was clipped by 7 bases and J by 2 bases; unmatched bases: 7. In nucleotides, the CDR3 is TGCAGCGCCGGGACTAGCGGAACGACCTACGAGCAGTACTTC. Translated: CSAGTSGTTYEQYF.

This chain links TRBV29-1 with TRBJ1-4; D might be TRBD1 (5 bases). Between the trimmed V and J ends, which lost 7 bases and 5 bases, there was a span of 14 bases. This CDR3 has 13 residues. Germline loops: CDR1 SQVTM, CDR2 ANQGSEA. The CDR3 region has the DNA TGCAGCGCCGGCGCAGGGAAAAATGAAAAACTGTTTTTT. Its translation is CSAGAGKNEKLFF.

The gene calls are TRBV7-2 and TRBJ2-7; 7 positions agree with TRBD1. V lost 1 base and J lost 7; bases outside the gene matches: 10. There are 15 residues in the CDR3. The germline V gene encodes CDR1 SGHTA and CDR2 FQGNSA. CDR3 sequence reads: CASSLVQGSGGEQYF. DNA of the CDR3: TGTGCCAGCAGCTTAGTACAGGGGTCGGGCGGGGAGCAGTACTTC.

This clone appeared a single time. This chain uses TRBV5-4 with TRBJ2-7, with D unclear. Germline CDR1 SGHNT, CDR2 YYREEE (reference sequence). The CDR3 sequence is 15 residues long. V lost 0 bases, J lost 0 bases, and 10 bases lay in between. CDR3 residues: CASSLAESRSYEQYF. The DNA of the CDR3 is TGTGCCAGCAGCTTGGCGGAGTCTCGCTCCTACGAGCAGTACTTC.

The gene calls are TRBV4-2 and TRBJ1-5; possibly TRBD1 for D (5 bases). The V and J ends lost 1 base and 2 bases respectively, with 12 bases between them. This CDR3 contains 16 residues. Germline assignment: CDR1 LGHNA and CDR2 YNFKEQ. CDR3 loop: CASSQARQGGNQPQHF. CDR3 DNA: TGTGCCAGCAGCCAAGCTCGGCAGGGCGGCAATCAGCCCCAGCATTTT.

This sequence joins TRBV10-2 and TRBJ2-3; the match to TRBD2 covers 10 bases. CDR1 WSHSY and CDR2 SAAADI come from the germline V gene. With 1 base clipped from V and 0 bases from J, the junction kept 7 bases outside the gene matches. The CDR3 is 18 amino acids. This CDR3 is CASSELAGGRSSTDTQYF. DNA of the CDR3: TGCGCCAGCAGTGAGTTAGCGGGAGGCCGATCTAGCACAGATACGCAGTATTTT.

This chain links TRBV6-5 with TRBJ2-7; D gene unclear. V gave up 4 bases and J gave up 2 bases, with 9 bases separating them. The length of the CDR3 is 13 residues. Germline-derived CDR1 and CDR2 are MNHEY and SVGAGI. The chain's CDR3 is CASSSRVTYEQYF. Here the CDR3 DNA reads TGTGCCAGCAGTTCCCGGGTAACCTACGAGCAGTACTTC.

V gene TRBV6-1 combines with J gene TRBJ2-5, with TRBD2 matching over 7 bases. Germline lookup yields CDR1 MNHNS and CDR2 SASEGT. The CDR3 runs 14 residues. V lost 4 bases to trimming and J lost 3 bases; unmatched junction nucleotides: 5. CDR3 region: CASSGRLAEETQYF. CDR3 coding DNA: TGTGCCAGCAGTGGAAGGCTAGCGGAAGAGACCCAGTACTTC.

The chain joins TRBV19 to TRBJ1-3; D is unclear. There are 15 residues in the CDR3. Germline-derived CDR1 and CDR2 are LNHDA and SQIVND (reference sequence). V shed 4 bases and J shed 0 bases, with 10 bases lying between them. The CDR3 nucleotides read TGTGCCAGTAGTAGCGTCACCCGCTCTGGAAACACCATATATTTT. This translates into CASSSVTRSGNTIYF.

The V gene is TRBV10-1, the J gene TRBJ2-1; 8 nucleotides line up with TRBD1. J was trimmed by 8 bases and V by 2 bases; bases with no gene match: 5. Per germline, CDR1 WNHNN and CDR2 SYGVQD (reference sequence). The CDR3 sequence is 14 residues long. The CDR3 region is CASSERDRTYEQFF. The CDR3 region has the DNA TGCGCCAGCAGTGAGAGGGACAGGACGTATGAGCAGTTCTTC.

The chain links TRBV19 to TRBJ2-3; D is unresolved. Germline V gene lookup returns CDR1 LNHDA and CDR2 SQIVND (reference sequence). V was clipped by 0 bases and J by 0 bases, with 10 bases between them. This CDR3 spans 16 amino acids. This CDR3 reads CASSIDFSRSTDTQYF. The CDR3 DNA follows: TGTGCCAGTAGTATAGATTTCTCCAGGAGCACAGATACGCAGTATTTT.

DNA for the CDR3: TGTGCCAGCAGCTCGGTCCCTGGGGCAGGGGGCTCCTACGAGCAGTACTTC. This encodes CASSSVPGAGGSYEQYF. This chain links TRBV5-4 with TRBJ2-7; 7 bases are shared with TRBD1. The CDR3 sequence is 17 residues long. CDR1 is SGHNT, CDR2 YYREEE, per germline (reference sequence). Trimming took 3 bases from V and 0 from J; bases not matched to a gene: 12.

The gene calls are TRBV7-2 and TRBJ2-2; 7 bases are shared with TRBD1. V was clipped by 5 bases and J by 1 base; unmatched bases: 1. Per germline, CDR1 SGHTA and CDR2 FQGNSA. This CDR3 has 14 amino acids. The CDR3 bases are TGTGCCAGCAGCCGGGACAGGAACACCGGGGAGCTGTTTTTT. It specifies CASSRDRNTGELFF.

Only a few counts were recorded for this clone. The rearrangement uses TRBV5-1 and TRBJ2-2; 8 positions agree with TRBD1. Germline trimming cut 9 bases from V and 7 bases from J; bases unmatched to any gene: 11. Per the germline V gene, CDR1 is SGHRS and CDR2 is YFSETQ. This CDR3 region has 14 residues. CDR3 DNA sequence: TGCGCCACCGACAGGGGCGAACTGGGCGGGGAGCTGTTTTTT. Protein product: CATDRGELGGELFF.

The chain uses TRBV6-5 and TRBJ1-1; D may be TRBD1 (5 bases). V was cut by 1 base and J by 6 bases, with 15 bases left in between. Per the germline V gene, CDR1 is MNHEY and CDR2 is SVGAGI. This CDR3 region has 15 residues. The CDR3 nucleotides are TGTGCCAGCAGTTACTTTGGGGCCAGATCCTCTGAAGCTTTCTTT. Encoded protein: CASSYFGARSSEAFF.

This sequence joins TRBV15 and TRBJ2-2; no clear D. Germline V gene sequence: CDR1 LNHNV, CDR2 YYDKDF (reference sequence). This CDR3 has 16 residues. V was cut by 0 bases and J by 8 bases, with 16 bases left in between. The CDR3 DNA reads as TGTGCCACCAGCAGAGAGACAAACCTGGGTAGGGGGGAGCTGTTTTTT. It codes for CATSRETNLGRGELFF.

The chain carries TRBV6-6 and TRBJ2-7; D gene ambiguous. Germline CDR1 reads MNHNY; CDR2 reads SVGAGI (reference sequence). V gave up 6 bases and J gave up 2 bases, with 20 bases separating them. This CDR3 is built from 16 residues. The CDR3 region has the DNA TGTGCCAGCAGCCCACCTCTAATATTCCCCCCCTACGAGCAGTACTTC. This sequence encodes CASSPPLIFPPYEQYF.

The gene calls are TRBV28 and TRBJ2-1; perhaps TRBD1 as D (6 bases). With 6 bases removed from V and 0 bases from J, the gap between germline ends came to 18 bases. This CDR3 has 17 residues. The V gene's germline CDR1 is MDHEN and CDR2 SYDVKM. The CDR3 nucleotides read TGTGCCAGCAGCCGTCGACAGGTGCAAAACTCCTACAATGAGCAGTTCTTC. Residues: CASSRRQVQNSYNEQFF.

The V call is TRBV5-1, the J call TRBJ2-3; 7 bases agree with TRBD2. V gave up 0 bases and J gave up 2 bases; unmatched junction bases: 6. CDR3 length: 16 residues. Germline V gene sequence: CDR1 SGHRS, CDR2 YFSETQ. The CDR3 loop is CASSLEPGGPTDTQYF. CDR3 sequence (DNA): TGCGCCAGCAGCTTGGAGCCGGGAGGCCCCACAGATACGCAGTATTTT.

This chain links TRBV10-3 with TRBJ2-1; 15 bases agree with TRBD2. CDR1 and CDR2 from the germline V gene are ENHRY and SYGVKD. The V segment lost 0 bases and the J segment 7 bases; nucleotides outside the gene matches: 1. This CDR3 is built from 16 residues. The CDR3 DNA is TGTGCCATCAGTGAGTCGGGACTAGCGGGAGGAAATGAGCAGTTCTTC. Protein product: CAISESGLAGGNEQFF.